This T cell receptor (beta chain) was profiled in a study of T-cell memory formation after mild COVID-19. Study overall: Clusters were largely donor specific.

The study, taken as a whole, reports: Mainly CM and EM harbored the contracting CD4+ clones; mainly EMRA harbored the CD8+ ones. The pre-infection memory compartment contained some responding clones, suggesting cross-reactive memory joined.

CDR3 length equals 16 residues. Germline CDR1 and CDR2: MDHEN and SYDVKM. Trimming left V 5 bases short and J 1 base short, with 17 bases between. TCRdb independently ran MiXCR on the 5' RACE reads; one entry per CDR3 protein. The sample lists tens of thousands of distinct CDR3 sequences, about 13% occurring once. This clonotype appeared a few times. Its cognate antigen is unknown. The source material was PBMCs or a T cell subset sorted from them (not recorded which). The source is an adult woman who had mild COVID-19 (a few samples of this study predate the infection). Cell type and time point are not known. The chain links TRBV28 to TRBJ2-5; the D gene could be TRBD1 or TRBD2 (5 bases each). The CDR3, as DNA: TGTGCCAGCAGTCCTTCGTACGGGACCACCCAAGAGACCCAGTACTTC. Protein: CASSPSYGTTQETQYF.